Below, one T cell receptor beta chain is given with its context. The antigen is unknown. The data derive from a study of monozygotic twins with inflammatory bowel disease. The CDR3 consists of 15 residues. Germline assignment: CDR1 MNHNS and CDR2 SASEGT. With roughly 17 and 9 cycles respectively, two nested PCRs were carried out on TCRalpha and TCRbeta cDNA. TCRdb reworked the 5' RACE reads into one entry per CDR3 protein, no DNA. This repertoire includes more than 85,000 distinct CDR3 sequences. Findings and caveats of the study: Against healthy co-twins, IBD patients had lower TCRbeta diversity (measured by inverse Simpson). Neither one strong signal nor one clonotype associated with IBD was supported.

This rearrangement joins TRBV6-1 to TRBJ1-3. This clonotype was sampled from a human donor with ulcerative colitis or Crohn's disease, or a healthy co-twin of an affected twin (not recorded which). What was sequenced was blood. The CDR3 spells CASRTVLSSGNTIYF.